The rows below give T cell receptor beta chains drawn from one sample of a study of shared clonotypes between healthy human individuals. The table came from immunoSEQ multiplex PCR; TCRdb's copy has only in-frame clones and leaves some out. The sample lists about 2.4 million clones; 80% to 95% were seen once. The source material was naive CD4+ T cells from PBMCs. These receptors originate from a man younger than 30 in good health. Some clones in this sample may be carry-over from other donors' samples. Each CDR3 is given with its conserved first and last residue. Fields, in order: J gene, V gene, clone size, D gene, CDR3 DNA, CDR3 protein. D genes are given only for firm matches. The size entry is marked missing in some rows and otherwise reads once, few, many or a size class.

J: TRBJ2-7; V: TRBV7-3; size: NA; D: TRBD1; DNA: TGTGCCAGCAGCCAGACAGGGGGCACGAACGAGCAGTACTTC; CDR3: CASSQTGGTNEQYF
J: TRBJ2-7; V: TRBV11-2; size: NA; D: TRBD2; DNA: TGTGCCAGCAGCTTAGTTCGTCTAGCGGGAGTATCCGAGCAGTACTTC; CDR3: CASSLVRLAGVSEQYF
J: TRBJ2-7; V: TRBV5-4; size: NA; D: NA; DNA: TGTGCCAGCAGCCCCTCAGGGACCTACGAGCAGTACTTC; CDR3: CASSPSGTYEQYF
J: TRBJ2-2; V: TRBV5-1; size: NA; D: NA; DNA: TGCGCCAGCACTTTTACAGCGAACACCGGGGAGCTGTTTTTT; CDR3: CASTFTANTGELFF
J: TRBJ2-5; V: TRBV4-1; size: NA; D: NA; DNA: TGCGCCAGCAGCCAGTCAATCTGGCAAGAGACCCAGTACTTC; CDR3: CASSQSIWQETQYF
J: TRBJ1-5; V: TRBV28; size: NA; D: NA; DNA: TGTGCCAGCAGTTTAGTCTCGGCAGGGGTAAGGGAGCCCCAGCATTTT; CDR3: CASSLVSAGVREPQHF
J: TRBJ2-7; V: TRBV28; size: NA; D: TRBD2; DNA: TGTGCCAGCAGTATATCACGCGGGGGAGTGTACGAGCAGTACTTC; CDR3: CASSISRGGVYEQYF
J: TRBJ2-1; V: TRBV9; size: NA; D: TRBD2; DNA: TGTGCCAGCAGCTTAACCGGGACTAGCGCGTACAATGAGCAGTTCTTC; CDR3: CASSLTGTSAYNEQFF
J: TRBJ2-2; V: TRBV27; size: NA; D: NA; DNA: TGTGCCAGCAGTTTATCGCGGGGAGGCCGGGAGCTGTTTTTT; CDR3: CASSLSRGGRELFF
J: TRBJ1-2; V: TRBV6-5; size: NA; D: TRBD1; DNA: TGTGCCAGCAGTTACTCGGGACAGGGAAACTATGGCTACACCTTC; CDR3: CASSYSGQGNYGYTF
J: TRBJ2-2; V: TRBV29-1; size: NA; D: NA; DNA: TGCAGCGCCGCGGGTGGCGGCAGCCTCGAGAGCACCGGGGAGCTGTTTTTT; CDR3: CSAAGGGSLESTGELFF
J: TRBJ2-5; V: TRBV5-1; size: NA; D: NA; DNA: TGCGCCAGCAGCTCGAAAGAGACCCAGTACTTC; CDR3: CASSSKETQYF
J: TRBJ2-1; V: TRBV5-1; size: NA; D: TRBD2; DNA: TGCGCCAGCAGATACGGACTAGCGGGAGATTTGGATGAGCAGTTCTTC; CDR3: CASRYGLAGDLDEQFF
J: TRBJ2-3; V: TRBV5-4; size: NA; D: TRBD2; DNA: TGTGCCAGCAGCTTCGGACTAGCGGAAAGTACGCAGTATTTT; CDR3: CASSFGLAESTQYF
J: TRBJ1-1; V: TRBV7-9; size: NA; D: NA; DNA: TGTGCCAGCATACAGTCCATGAACACTGAAGCTTTCTTT; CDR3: CASIQSMNTEAFF
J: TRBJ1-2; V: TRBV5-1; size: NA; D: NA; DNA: TGCGCCAGCAGCTTATTAGCACAGGCGGGCTACACCTTC; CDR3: CASSLLAQAGYTF
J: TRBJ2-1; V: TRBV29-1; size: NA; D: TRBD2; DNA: TGCAGCGTTGAGATTAGCGGGGCCCCCTGGGAGCAGTTCTTC; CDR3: CSVEISGAPWEQFF
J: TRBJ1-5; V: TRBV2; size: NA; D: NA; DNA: TGTGCCAGCAGTGTTAGACAGAAAAATCAGCCCCAGCATTTT; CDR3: CASSVRQKNQPQHF
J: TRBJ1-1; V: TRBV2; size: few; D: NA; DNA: TGTGCCAGCATTAGGCTTCGGACTGAAGCTTTCTTT; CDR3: CASIRLRTEAFF
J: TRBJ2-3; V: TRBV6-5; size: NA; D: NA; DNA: TGTGCCAGCGGCCCCTTTGGCCCCGGGGATACGCAGTATTTT; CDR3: CASGPFGPGDTQYF
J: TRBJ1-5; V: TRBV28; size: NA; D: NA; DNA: TGTGCCAGCAGTTTACCTCCTGGGGCGGCCCAGCATTTT; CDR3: CASSLPPGAAQHF
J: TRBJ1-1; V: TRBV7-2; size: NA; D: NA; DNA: TGTGCCAGCTGTCTGGAGGAGAACACTGAAGCTTTCTTT; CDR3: CASCLEENTEAFF
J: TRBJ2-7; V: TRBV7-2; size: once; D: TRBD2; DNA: TGTGCCAGCAGCTTAGGACTAGCGGGATTCTACGAGCAGTACTTC; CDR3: CASSLGLAGFYEQYF
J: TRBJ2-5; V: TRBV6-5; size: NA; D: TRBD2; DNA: TGTGCCAGCAGTTACGGGGGTAGCGGGAGGGAGACCCAGTACTTC; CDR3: CASSYGGSGRETQYF
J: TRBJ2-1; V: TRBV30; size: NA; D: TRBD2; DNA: TGTGCCTGGAGTGTTAGGCTACGGGCGGGAGGGCCCTATGAGCAGTTCTTC; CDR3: CAWSVRLRAGGPYEQFF
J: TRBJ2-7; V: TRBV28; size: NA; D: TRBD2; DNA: TGTGCCAGCAGTTTACTCGGACTAGCGGGTGCCTACGAGCAGTACTTC; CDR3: CASSLLGLAGAYEQYF
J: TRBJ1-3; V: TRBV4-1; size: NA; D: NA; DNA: TGCGCCAGCAGCCAACCGGGACACCGCTCTGGAAACACCATATATTTT; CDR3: CASSQPGHRSGNTIYF
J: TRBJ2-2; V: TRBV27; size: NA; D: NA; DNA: TGTGCCAGCAGTTTATCGATAATGTCCACCGGGGAGCTGTTTTTT; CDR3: CASSLSIMSTGELFF
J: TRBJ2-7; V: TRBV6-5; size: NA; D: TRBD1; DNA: TGTGCCAGCAATCACAGGGGGCACTACGAGCAGTACTTC; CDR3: CASNHRGHYEQYF
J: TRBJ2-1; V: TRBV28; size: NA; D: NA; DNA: TGTGCCAGCACCTCCCCCGCGAGGGTGTCGATTCACAATGAGCAGTTCTTC; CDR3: CASTSPARVSIHNEQFF
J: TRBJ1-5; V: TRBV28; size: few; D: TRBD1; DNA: TGTGCCAGCAGGCAACAGGGGGCAGGCAATCAGCCCCAGCATTTT; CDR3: CASRQQGAGNQPQHF
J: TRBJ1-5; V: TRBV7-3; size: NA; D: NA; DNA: TGTGCCAGCAGCTTTCCCCCGTTGGATCAGCCCCAGCATTTT; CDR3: CASSFPPLDQPQHF
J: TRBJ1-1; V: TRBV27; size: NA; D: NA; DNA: TGTGCCAGCAGTTCTCGGAACACTGAAGCTTTCTTT; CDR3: CASSSRNTEAFF
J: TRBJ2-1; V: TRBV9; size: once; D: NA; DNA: TGTGCCAGCAGCCCTTTCGGGGGAGTAAGGTTCTTC; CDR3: CASSPFGGVRFF
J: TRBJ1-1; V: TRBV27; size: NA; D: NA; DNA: TGTGCCAGCAGTTTCAGGGGCGTGAACACTGAAGCTTTCTTT; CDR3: CASSFRGVNTEAFF
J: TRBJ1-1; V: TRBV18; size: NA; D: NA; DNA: TGTGCCAGCTCACCATGGATGAGTTTCCTATGGACTGAAGCTTTCTTT; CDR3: CASSPWMSFLWTEAFF
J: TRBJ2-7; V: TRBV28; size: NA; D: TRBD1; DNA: TGTGCCAGCAGTTTCCCTCTTGACAGGGGGTCCCGCGAGCAGTACTTC; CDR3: CASSFPLDRGSREQYF
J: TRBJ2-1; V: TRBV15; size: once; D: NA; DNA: TGTGCCACCAGCGAAGACCGGGGGCGCTACAATGAGCAGTTCTTC; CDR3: CATSEDRGRYNEQFF
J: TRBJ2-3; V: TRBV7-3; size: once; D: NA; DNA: TGTGCCAGCAGCTTAAATGGGAGGGATACGCAGTATTTT; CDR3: CASSLNGRDTQYF
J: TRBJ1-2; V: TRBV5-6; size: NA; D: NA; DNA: TGTGCCAGCAGCAAAGGGGACCTCGTGCCGGGCTACACCTTC; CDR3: CASSKGDLVPGYTF
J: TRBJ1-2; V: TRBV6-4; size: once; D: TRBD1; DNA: TGTGCCAGCAGGGGACAGGGGAAAGGGAACTATGGCTACACCTTC; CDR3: CASRGQGKGNYGYTF
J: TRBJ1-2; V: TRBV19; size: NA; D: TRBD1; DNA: TGTGCCAGTAGTATAAGACAGGGAGACTATGGCTACACCTTC; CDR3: CASSIRQGDYGYTF
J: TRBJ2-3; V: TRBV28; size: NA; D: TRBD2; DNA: TGTGCCAGCAGTATAGCGGGAGAGGGGTCGGATACGCAGTATTTT; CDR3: CASSIAGEGSDTQYF
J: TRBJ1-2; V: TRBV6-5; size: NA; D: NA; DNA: TGTGCCAGCAGGGACCGGACAGTGAGGGGCTACACCTTC; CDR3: CASRDRTVRGYTF
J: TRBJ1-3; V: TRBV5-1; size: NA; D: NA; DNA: TGCGCCAGCAGCTTATCGGGGGTGGCTGGAAACACCATATATTTT; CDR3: CASSLSGVAGNTIYF
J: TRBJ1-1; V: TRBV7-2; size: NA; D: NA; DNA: TGTGCCAGCAGCTTAGCCCCCGGGGGTGGAACTGAAGCTTTCTTT; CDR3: CASSLAPGGGTEAFF
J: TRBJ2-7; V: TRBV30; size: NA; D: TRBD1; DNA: TGTGCCTTCAAAGGGGACAGACCCTACGAGCAGTACTTC; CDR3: CAFKGDRPYEQYF
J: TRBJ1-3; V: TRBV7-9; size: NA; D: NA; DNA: TGTGCCAGCAGCTTGTTTACAGCAGCTACCTACTCTGGAAACACCATATATTTT; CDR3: CASSLFTAATYSGNTIYF
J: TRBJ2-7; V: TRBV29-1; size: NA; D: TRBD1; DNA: TGCAGCGTTGCGAGGACAGGGGCATACGAGCAGTACTTC; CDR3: CSVARTGAYEQYF